The sequence of this T cell receptor beta chain was determined in a study of identical twins. TCRdb re-derived calls from the 5' RACE reads in MiXCR, one entry per CDR3 protein. The sample includes about 240,000 distinct CDR3 sequences, around 7.6% of them seen just once. The CDR3 consists of 14 residues. CDR1 and CDR2 (germline): SGHRS, YFSETQ. The V gene lost 3 bases and the J gene lost 1 base, with 7 bases spanning the gap. These data were likewise used in another study, on yellow fever vaccine responses in identical twins.

Sample: CD8+ T cells sorted from blood. This receptor was taken from a young woman in good health. The chain uses TRBV5-1 and TRBJ2-2, with D maybe TRBD2 (5 bases). The chain's CDR3 is CASSSSQNTGELFF. The CDR3 nucleotides are TGCGCCAGCAGCTCTAGCCAGAACACCGGGGAGCTGTTTTTT.